The source of this T cell receptor beta chain is a study of blood T cells in healthy people across ages. A sample-barcoded 5' primer and a J-beta primer mix were used in a second PCR of about 6 to 11 cycles. Every sample gave at least 2.5 million paired-end reads containing CDR3. One entry per CDR3 protein, called by TCRdb with MiXCR from the 5' RACE reads. The sample records approximately 1.5 million distinct CDR3 sequences, less than 45% being singletons. In terms of origin and age, donors were healthy Caucasian individuals from Russia aged roughly 6 to 95. A few counts support this clonotype. Input material: blood. This receptor was taken from a woman in her late teens or twenties in good health.

The CDR3 loop reads CASSLDLEGNHEQFF. In DNA form, the CDR3 reads TGTGCCAGCAGCTTAGATCTTGAGGGGAACCATGAGCAGTTCTTC. This chain connects TRBV11-2 to TRBJ2-1; either TRBD1 or TRBD2 may supply D (5 bases each). CDR1 SGHAT and CDR2 FQNNGV come from the germline V gene. The CDR3 contains 15 residues. V lost 0 bases and J lost 8, with 14 bases in between. The complete variable domain, with remaining parts taken from reference TRBV11-2 and TRBJ2-1, reads EAGVAQSPRYKIIEKRQSVAFWCNPISGHATLYWYQQILGQGPKLLIQFQNNGVVDDSQLPKDRFSAERLKGVDSTLKIQPAKLEDSAVYLCASSLDLEGNHEQFFGPGTRLTVL.